This T cell receptor (beta chain) was captured by sequencing in a study of T cells in Graves' hyperthyroidism and ophthalmopathy (dated by TCRdb to 2018 to 2020). A note on the overall study: TCR V-J signatures able to tell the groups apart were searched for in a discovery cohort of 100 or so patients, of whom around 42 had Graves' ophthalmopathy and 55 to 60 had stable Graves' hyperthyroidism. For training and testing, the 80 to 100 patients in the discovery cohort were randomly divided in a 7:3 ratio. In addition, the study compared T-cell repertoires in thyroid tissue and in blood from about 6 Graves' hyperthyroidism patients. The paper describes TCR Vbeta CDR3 sequencing of 135 peripheral blood samples, made up of about 41 ophthalmopathy patients, around 73 hyperthyroidism patients and 17 progressor patients. Whether ophthalmopathy could be predicted prospectively was tested in an independent validation cohort made up of approximately 19 hyperthyroidism patients plus 17 patients who later progressed to ophthalmopathy. After sampling, hyperthyroidism patients received methimazole starting at 30 mg daily, and ophthalmopathy patients received high-dose intravenous methylprednisolone. The research as a whole found: No statistical method was used to fix the sample size in advance, and group allocation was not hidden from the investigators. In validation, the model predicted progression to ophthalmopathy a median of about 6 months before onset, with around 70% sensitivity and more than 72% specificity. Most expanded thyroid clonotypes (frequency above 0.001) were also detected in blood, suggesting blood repertoires may reflect thyroid immune responses. A model built on a 13 V-J signature distinguished ophthalmopathy from stable hyperthyroidism, reaching about 88% sensitivity and about 81% specificity in cross-validation and 80%/75% in testing.

A patient counted as having stable Graves' hyperthyroidism if no progression to ophthalmopathy occurred over 18 months of follow-up. The hyperthyroidism patients were between 18 and 65 years old and newly diagnosed, with a disease duration of less than 2 months. Exclusion was applied to patients with uncontrolled infections, other autoimmune diseases, pregnancy or lactation. Diagnoses were established on the basis of clinical symptoms, serum thyroxine and TRAb, thyroid ultrasound, and orbital computed tomography. Total RNA was extracted using Trizol reagent, and RNA quality was assessed on an Agilent 2100 Bioanalyzer. This clonotype was seen at least ten times. This receptor's antigen is unknown. Base-call qualities are not available, and no considerably larger clone is one nucleotide away. CDR1 and CDR2, per the germline V gene (reference sequence), are DFQATT and SNEGSKA. The V end loses 3 bases and the J end loses 1 base, and a stretch of 6 bases separates them. The CDR3 goes from the cysteine to the phenylalanine over 13 residues. Just CDR3 DNA is preserved here, 39 bases in frame from base 1.

TCR beta CDR3 regions were amplified from RNA transcripts. The TCR CDR3 was subjected to a first round of RT-PCR using the HTBI primer set and the Qiagen OneStep RT-PCR kit. A second multiplex PCR round built the libraries, followed by size selection and purification. Sequencing of the libraries was done on an Illumina HiSeq2000 using paired-end 100 bp reads. Regarding the original processing steps: SOAPnuke was used to process the raw data, with reads discarded if the reads contained adapters or uncalled bases, had a mean Phred below 15, or lacked an exact constant-primer or identifier match. COPE v1.2.5 was used to merge the high-quality paired reads, and each unique nucleotide sequence was defined as a clonotype. Clonotypes were aligned to IMGT TRBV, TRBD and TRBJ reference segments using MiTCR v1.1. The analysis was restricted to V-J combinations with a frequency above 0.0001, which together covered 99.2% of the repertoires. A TCS score was defined as the ratio of F50 (clonal expansion) to E x V (chaos), with BLOSUM62-based TCRdist applied between CDR3 peptides within each V-J. Welch's t-statistics and random forest reduced around 510 V-J features to 13, which were used in a naive Bayes classifier (R e1071). The similarity between thyroid and blood repertoires was quantified using the Morisita-Horn index. TCRdb ran its own pipeline on the public reads, namely fastp trimming at Q25 and MiXCR clone calling, and kept in-frame beta chains. Rows with a matching CDR3 protein are joined into one entry that keeps the most common DNA and genes. V and J calls and clone size were set by TCRdb, not the authors. The sample table contains a few hundred thousand distinct CDR3 sequences; only one count was recorded for approximately 44% of them. The top ten hold about 8.3% of the sample.

This sequence uses TRBV20-1 and TRBJ2-2; a confident D gene designation cannot be given. The clonotype originates from a woman aged 18-35 years with Graves' hyperthyroidism. Sequencing was performed on peripheral blood or thyroid tissue (not recorded which). The nucleotide sequence reads TGCAGTGCTAGCGTAGTGAACACCGGGGAGCTGTTTTTT. It is translated as CSASVVNTGELFF.